Shown below are 5 T cell receptor beta chains from a single sample sequenced in a study of T cell responses to AZD1222 COVID-19 vaccine. The method was immunoSEQ multiplex PCR; TCRdb's version includes in-frame clones alone and lacks a portion of them. Found here are about 150,000 clones, approximately 89% of them singletons; the top ten hold approximately 1.2%. The starting material was peripheral blood, obtained 28 days after the second AZD1222 dose. The receptors were gathered from an adult who received the AZD1222 COVID-19 vaccine.

The chain has TRBV19 and TRBJ1-2, with D unresolved. CDR1 LNHDA and CDR2 SQIVND come from the germline V gene (reference sequence). The CDR3 sequence is 16 residues long. V lost 4 bases and J 4 bases, leaving 19 bases between the germline ends. The CDR3 coding sequence is TGTGCCAGTAGTAAGGCCCTATCTCTACCCAGCTATGGCTACACCTTC. Protein sequence: CASSKALSLPSYGYTF.

This chain links TRBV5-1 with TRBJ1-3; 8 bases are a match to TRBD1. In germline, CDR1 is SGHRS, CDR2 YFSETQ. J was trimmed by 1 base and V by 4 bases; bases with no gene match: 13. The CDR3 loop spans 18 amino acids. The CDR3 region is CASSRGQGSPYSGNTIYF. For the CDR3, the DNA is TGCGCCAGCAGCCGTGGACAGGGATCCCCTTATTCTGGAAACACCATATATTTT.

This chain uses TRBV27 with TRBJ1-2, with D perhaps TRBD1 (5 bases). Germline V CDR1 and CDR2: MNHEY, SMNVEV (reference sequence). The germline V and J ends were trimmed by 3 bases and 8 bases, with 16 bases remaining between them. The CDR3 length is 14 residues. The CDR3 DNA follows: TGTGCCAGCAGTTTTAGGTTGGGGACCCAGGGCTACACCTTC. Translated, it gives CASSFRLGTQGYTF.

The chain couples TRBV5-8 to TRBJ2-5, with D maybe TRBD1 (6 bases). The V gene's germline CDR1 is SGHTS and CDR2 YDEGEE. V was pared by 5 bases and J by 2 bases, with 13 bases between. CDR3 size: 14 residues. The CDR3 DNA follows: TGTGCCAGCAGGGGGCGACAGGAGCAAGAGACCCAGTACTTC. It specifies CASRGRQEQETQYF. Full variable domain (missing parts from reference TRBV5-8 and TRBJ2-5): EAGVTQSPTHLIKTRGQQATLRCSPISGHTSVYWYQQALGLGLQFLLWYDEGEERNRGNFPPRFSGRQFPNYSSELNVNALELEDSALYLCASRGRQEQETQYFGPGTRLLVL.

The CDR3, as DNA: TGTGCCAGCAGTCCCTGGACAGGGCGCGACTCCCTTTATGGCTACACCTTC. Protein: CASSPWTGRDSLYGYTF. V usage is TRBV28 and J usage is TRBJ1-2; 8 bases are shared with TRBD1. J was trimmed by 5 bases and V by 5 bases; bases with no gene match: 16. This CDR3 is 17 amino acids long. In germline, CDR1 is MDHEN, CDR2 SYDVKM.